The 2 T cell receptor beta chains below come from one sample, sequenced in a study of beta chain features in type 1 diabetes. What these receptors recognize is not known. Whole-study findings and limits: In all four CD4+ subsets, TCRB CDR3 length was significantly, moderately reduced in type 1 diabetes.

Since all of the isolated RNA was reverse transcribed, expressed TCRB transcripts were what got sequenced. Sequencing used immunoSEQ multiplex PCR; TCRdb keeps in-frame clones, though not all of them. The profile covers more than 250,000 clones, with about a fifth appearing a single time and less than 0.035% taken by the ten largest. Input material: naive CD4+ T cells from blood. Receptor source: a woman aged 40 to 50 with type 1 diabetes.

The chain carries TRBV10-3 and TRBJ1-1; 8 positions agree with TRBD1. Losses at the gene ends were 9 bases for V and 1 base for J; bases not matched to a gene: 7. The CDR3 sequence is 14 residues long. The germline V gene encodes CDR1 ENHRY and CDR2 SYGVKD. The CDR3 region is CAIRSTGGNTEAFF. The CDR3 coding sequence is TGTGCCATAAGATCTACAGGGGGGAACACTGAAGCTTTCTTT.

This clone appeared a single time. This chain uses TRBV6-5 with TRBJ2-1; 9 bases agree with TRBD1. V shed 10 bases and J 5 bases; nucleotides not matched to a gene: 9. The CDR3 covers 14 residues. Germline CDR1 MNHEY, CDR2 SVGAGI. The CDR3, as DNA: TGTGCCACCAGGGACAGGGCCAGTAACAATGAGCAGTTCTTC. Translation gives CATRDRASNNEQFF.